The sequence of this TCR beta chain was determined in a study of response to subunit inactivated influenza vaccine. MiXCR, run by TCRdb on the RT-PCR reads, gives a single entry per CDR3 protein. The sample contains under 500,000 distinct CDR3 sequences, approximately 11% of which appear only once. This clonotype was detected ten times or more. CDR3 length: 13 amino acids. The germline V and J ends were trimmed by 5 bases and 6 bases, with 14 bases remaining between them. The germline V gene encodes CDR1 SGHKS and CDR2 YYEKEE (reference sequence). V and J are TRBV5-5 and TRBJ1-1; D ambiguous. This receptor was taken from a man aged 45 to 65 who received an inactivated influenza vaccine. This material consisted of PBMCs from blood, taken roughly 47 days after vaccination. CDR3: CASREERSAEAFF. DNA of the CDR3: TGTGCCAGCAGGGAGGAAAGGAGTGCTGAAGCTTTCTTT.